This T cell receptor (beta chain) was found in a study of cytomegalovirus exposure and HLA in healthy donors. TCRdb keeps only in-frame clones here, not all; method: immunoSEQ multiplex PCR. The table shows more than 45,000 clones, with around 94% occurring only once. The specimen sequenced was PBMCs. This TCR came from a man between 18 and 35 years old in good health and CMV-seronegative.

DNA of the CDR3: TGTGCCAGTAGTACCTGGGACAGGGGAGTCTCTGGGGCCAACGTCCTGACTTTC. Protein sequence: CASSTWDRGVSGANVLTF. The V gene is TRBV19, the J gene TRBJ2-6; TRBD1 matches at 10 bases. Trimming at V came to 4 bases and at J to 0 bases, leaving 6 bases not matched to a gene. There are 18 residues in the CDR3. Germline V CDR1 and CDR2: LNHDA, SQIVND (reference sequence).